This paragraph reports one TCR beta chain. Antigen: not known. The CDR3 runs to 11 residues. V lost 4 bases and J lost 5, with 6 bases in between. Looked up from germline, CDR1 is MNHEY and CDR2 is SVGAGI. Primers included in the PCR were 60 Vbeta and 13 Jbeta primers. Sequencing was performed with immunoSEQ multiplex PCR; in TCRdb, only in-frame clones are kept and a portion is missing. The sample includes about 140,000 clones, about 75% of them seen just once. Healthy bone marrow donors supplied every sample. This sample is drawn from a study of cytomegalovirus exposure and HLA in healthy donors. Study results and limitations: Owing to their indistinguishability, certain V segments, notably TRBV6-2 and TRBV6-3, were excluded.

This TCR was recovered from a man between 18 and 29 years old in good health and CMV-seronegative. Sequenced input: PBMCs. The chain is built from TRBV6-5 and TRBJ2-7, with D unclear. The CDR3 reads CASSSLDEQYF. The CDR3 DNA is TGTGCCAGCAGTTCCCTAGACGAGCAGTACTTC.